This TCR beta chain was documented in a study of cytomegalovirus exposure and HLA in healthy donors. Points from the study as a whole: Analyses of presence and absence presupposed an approximately uniform sequencing depth across donors.

60 Vbeta and 13 Jbeta primers were used in PCR. TCRdb keeps only in-frame clones here, not all; method: immunoSEQ multiplex PCR. The sample includes approximately 59,000 clones, roughly 60% of them seen just once. Germline lookup yields CDR1 LNHDA and CDR2 SQIVND (reference sequence). Trimming cost V 4 bases and J 4 bases; bases outside gene matches: 5. This CDR3 spans 14 amino acids. In this sample, this clone turned up a few times. The target antigen is unknown. This rearrangement joins TRBV19 to TRBJ1-2, with 8 bases that match TRBD1. Sequenced: PBMCs. The receptor comes from a young man in good health and CMV-seronegative. The CDR3 sequence: CASSTGGAGYGYTF. CDR3 nucleotides: TGTGCCAGTAGTACAGGGGGCGCGGGCTATGGCTACACCTTC.